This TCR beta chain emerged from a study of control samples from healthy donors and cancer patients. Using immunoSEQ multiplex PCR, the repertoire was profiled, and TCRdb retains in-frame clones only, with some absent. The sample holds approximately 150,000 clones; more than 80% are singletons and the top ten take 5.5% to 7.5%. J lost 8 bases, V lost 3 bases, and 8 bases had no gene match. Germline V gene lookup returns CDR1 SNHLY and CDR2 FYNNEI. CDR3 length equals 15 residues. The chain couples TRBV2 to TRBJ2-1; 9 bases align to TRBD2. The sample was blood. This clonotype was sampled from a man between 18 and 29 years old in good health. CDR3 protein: CASSEAASGVDEQFF. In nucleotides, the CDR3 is TGTGCCAGCAGTGAGGCCGCTAGCGGGGTAGATGAGCAGTTCTTC.